This T cell receptor (beta chain) is drawn from a study of blood T cell repertoires in COVID-19. As handled by the study authors: From reference gene primer amplification, estimates of nucleated cell counts were derived. Produced via immunoSEQ multiplex PCR; TCRdb's table is partial and in-frame only. D and trimming come from the DNA, and the V and J calls and clone size come from that table. The table records about 230,000 clones, under 90% of them present only once. This CDR3 is built from 15 residues. V gene TRBV7-5 combines with J gene TRBJ1-4; TRBD1, the D gene given by the table, was not confirmed from the DNA. TRBV7-5 is designated a pseudogene. The sequence came from a woman aged 25 to 39 with acute COVID-19. The sample consisted of PBMCs or T cells enriched from blood (not recorded which). CDR3 nucleotide sequence: TGTGTCAGAAGCTTAGTGGGCAGGGAAATTGAAAAACTGTTTTTT. This codes for CVRSLVGREIEKLFF.